Following are 2 T cell receptor beta chains from one sample sequenced in a study. TCRdb redid the calling of the 5' RACE reads with MiXCR, one entry per CDR3 protein. This sample has approximately 42,000 distinct CDR3 sequences, with 29% found just once. The sequenced sample consisted of memory CD4+ T cells sorted from a lymph node. Subset meaning: memory CD4+ T cells, CD4+CD45RO+CD25-. The receptors were sampled from a female donor with breast cancer.

The CDR3 DNA follows: TGTGCCAGCAGCCCCGGGACGACTAGCGGGAGCTACGAGCAGTACTTC. Translating gives CASSPGTTSGSYEQYF. V usage is TRBV3-1 and J usage is TRBJ2-7; 12 bases line up with TRBD2. The germline V gene encodes CDR1 LGHDT and CDR2 YNNKEL (reference sequence). The CDR3 is made up of 16 amino acids. With V trimmed by 4 bases and J by 3 bases, 7 bases remained unmatched.

This clonotype was recorded a few times. CDR3 coding DNA: TGCGCCAGCAGCCAAGGGCGGGACTCCTACAATGAGCAGTTCTTC. It yields the protein CASSQGRDSYNEQFF. The rearrangement uses TRBV4-1 and TRBJ2-1; tentatively, D is TRBD2 (6 bases). V was trimmed by 1 base and J by 0 bases, leaving 7 bases between them. CDR1 is MGHRA and CDR2 is YSYEKL in the germline V gene. CDR3 length equals 15 residues.